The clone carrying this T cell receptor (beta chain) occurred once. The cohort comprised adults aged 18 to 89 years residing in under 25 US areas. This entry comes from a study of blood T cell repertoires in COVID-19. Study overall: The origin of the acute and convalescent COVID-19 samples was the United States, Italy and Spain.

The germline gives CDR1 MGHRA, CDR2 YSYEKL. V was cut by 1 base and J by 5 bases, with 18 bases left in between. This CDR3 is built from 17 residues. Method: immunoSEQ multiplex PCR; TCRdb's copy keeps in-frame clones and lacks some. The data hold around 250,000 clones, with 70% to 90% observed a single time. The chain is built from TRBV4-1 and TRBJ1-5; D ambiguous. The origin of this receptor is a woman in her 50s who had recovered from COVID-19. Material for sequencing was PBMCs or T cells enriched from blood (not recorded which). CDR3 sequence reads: CASSQGLGTDFYQPQHF. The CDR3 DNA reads TGCGCCAGCAGCCAAGGACTCGGCACCGATTTTTATCAGCCCCAGCATTTT.